A single sample is the source of the 31 T cell receptor beta chains below, sequenced in a study of blood T cells in healthy people across ages. Combining a sample-barcoded 5' primer with a J-beta primer mix, a second PCR ran for about 7 to 12 cycles. TCRdb passed the 5' RACE reads through MiXCR, listing each CDR3 protein once. The sample has around 1.5 million distinct CDR3 sequences, roughly 64% seen once. Sequenced sample: blood. The receptor set was obtained from a man in his late teens or twenties in good health.

The rearrangement uses TRBV28 and TRBJ2-3, with 7 bases matching TRBD2. This CDR3 spans 16 amino acids. V lost 3 bases to trimming and J lost 0 bases; unmatched junction nucleotides: 6. Germline V CDR1 and CDR2: MDHEN, SYDVKM. In DNA form, the CDR3 reads TGTGCCAGCAGTTTCGGGCTAGCGGCTAGCACAGATACGCAGTATTTT. It codes for CASSFGLAASTDTQYF.

CDR3 residues: CASSYGHQETQYF. The CDR3 DNA reads as TGTGCCAGCAGTTACGGGCATCAAGAGACCCAGTACTTC. V and J are TRBV6-6 and TRBJ2-5; the D is unclear. Germline lookup yields CDR1 MNHNY and CDR2 SVGAGI (reference sequence). CDR3 size: 13 residues. Trimming pared 2 bases from V and 2 bases from J, leaving 6 bases between.

This clonotype was seen only a few times. The rearrangement links TRBV29-1 to TRBJ1-2; possibly TRBD1 for D (5 bases). CDR1 SQVTM and CDR2 ANQGSEA come from the germline V gene. Trimming took 3 bases from V and 3 from J, leaving 14 bases between them. This CDR3 is built from 14 residues. The CDR3 protein is CSVDTEGDHYGYTF. The CDR3 nucleotides are TGCAGCGTTGATACGGAAGGGGACCACTATGGCTACACCTTC.

The chain has TRBV29-1 and TRBJ2-7; D uncertain. The CDR3 has 11 amino acids. V lost 4 bases, J lost 4 bases, and 8 bases lay in between. Germline loops: CDR1 SQVTM, CDR2 ANQGSEA. CDR3 loop: CSVVGLYEQYF. The CDR3 DNA sequence: TGCAGCGTTGTCGGGCTGTACGAGCAGTACTTC.

The chain is built from TRBV7-8 and TRBJ2-1; TRBD2 aligns across 9 bases. Germline CDR1 reads SGHVS; CDR2 reads FQNEAQ. This CDR3 has 15 residues. The ends lost 7 bases at V and 7 bases at J; junction bases unmatched: 11. Here the CDR3 reads CASTGGGRAGNEQFF. The CDR3 DNA follows: TGTGCCAGCACGGGAGGCGGGAGGGCCGGGAATGAGCAGTTCTTC. The variable domain in full, completed from reference TRBV7-8 and TRBJ2-1, reads GAGVSQSPRYKVAKRGQDVALRCDPISGHVSLFWYQQALGQGPEFLTYFQNEAQLDKSGLPSDRFFAERPEGSVSTLKIQRTQQEDSAVYLCASTGGGRAGNEQFFGPGTRLTVL.

This clonotype was picked up many times. This CDR3 reads CASSLIGDTQYF. The CDR3 nucleotides read TGTGCCAGCAGTTTGATTGGTGATACGCAGTATTTT. V and J are TRBV27 and TRBJ2-3; D call uncertain. Germline lookup yields CDR1 MNHEY and CDR2 SMNVEV (reference sequence). The CDR3 contains 12 residues. V was cut by 3 bases and J by 6 bases, with 7 bases left in between.

This clonotype came up once. V and J are TRBV20-1 and TRBJ2-5; 9 positions agree with TRBD1. The CDR3 length is 15 residues. Germline lookup yields CDR1 DFQATT and CDR2 SNEGSKA (reference sequence). V was clipped by 4 bases and J by 6 bases; unmatched bases: 12. CDR3 sequence reads: CSAMDGDRVLKTQYF. In nucleotides, the CDR3 is TGCAGTGCTATGGACGGGGACAGGGTGTTAAAGACCCAGTACTTC.

The sample holds one count of this clonotype. Relative to the germline gene, one junction end is altered; a read error may explain this. The chain joins TRBV6-6 to TRBJ1-2; D remains unclear. Germline-derived CDR1 and CDR2 are MNHNY and SVGAGI (reference sequence). There are 12 residues in the CDR3. The CDR3 coding sequence is TGTGCCAGCAGTGCCGGGGTATATGACTACACCTTC. Protein: CASSAGVYDYTF.

A remark on this clonotype: One end of the junction fails to match germline, which may point to a read error. This sequence joins TRBV27 and TRBJ1-5, with TRBD1 as a possible D gene (5 bases). Per the germline V gene, CDR1 is MNHEY and CDR2 is SMNVEV (reference sequence). This CDR3 is 17 amino acids long. CDR3 DNA sequence: TGTGCCAGCAGTTTAAGGAGCGTTCAGGGTGCGGATCAGCCACAGCATTTT. Its protein product is CASSLRSVQGADQPQHF.

This clonotype turned up a few times. The rearrangement joins TRBV9 to TRBJ2-3, with a tentative D call TRBD2 (5 bases). Germline V gene lookup returns CDR1 SGDLS and CDR2 YYNGEE. The CDR3 sequence is 13 residues long. Trimming removed 5 bases from V and 2 bases from J, with 9 bases in between. The CDR3 DNA sequence: TGTGCCAGCAGGCCCCGGGACACAGATACGCAGTATTTT. Encoded protein: CASRPRDTDTQYF.

The CDR3 nucleotides read TGTGCCATCAGTGAATATGAATCACCCCTCCACTTT. Protein sequence: CAISEYESPLHF. The chain carries TRBV10-3 and TRBJ1-6, with D hard to call. V was shortened by 3 bases and J by 10 bases, with 7 bases between the two germline ends. This CDR3 spans 12 amino acids. CDR1 and CDR2 from the germline V gene are ENHRY and SYGVKD.

Comments on this clonotype: The junction and the germline gene differ at one end; a read error may be behind it. CDR3 residues: CASREGPYGTDTQYF. The CDR3 DNA is TGTGCCAGCAGAGAAGGACCATATGGCACAGATACGCAGTATTTT. The J gene is TRBJ2-3, the V gene TRBV6-1; D gene unclear. The CDR3 runs to 15 residues. Germline CDR1 is MNHNS and CDR2 is SASEGT.

This clonotype came up a few times. The gene calls are TRBV29-1 and TRBJ1-1; no clear D. Germline CDR1 SQVTM, CDR2 ANQGSEA. V lost 4 bases to trimming and J lost 1 base, with 7 bases between them. This CDR3 contains 12 residues. In DNA, the CDR3 is TGCAGCGTTGTGGAGCGGAACACTGAAGCTTTCTTT. Protein sequence: CSVVERNTEAFF. The whole variable domain, filled in from reference TRBV29-1 and TRBJ1-1, reads SAVISQKPSRDICQRGTSLTIQCQVDSQVTMMFWYRQQPGQSLTLIATANQGSEATYESGFVIDKFPISRPNLTFSTLTVSNMSPEDSSIYLCSVVERNTEAFFGQGTRLTVV.

This clonotype appeared a few times. This rearrangement joins TRBV29-1 to TRBJ2-1; 9 bases match TRBD1. The germline V gene encodes CDR1 SQVTM and CDR2 ANQGSEA. The V segment lost 6 bases and the J segment 6 bases; nucleotides outside the gene matches: 12. The CDR3 is 15 residues long. The CDR3 DNA reads TGCAGCGTCCCTCCCGGGACAGGGACTGTCAATGAGCAGTTCTTC. Its protein is CSVPPGTGTVNEQFF.

This clonotype was seen a few times. This chain connects TRBV7-9 to TRBJ2-6; D gene unclear. V was shortened by 5 bases and J by 5 bases, with 10 bases between the two germline ends. This CDR3 is 14 amino acids long. Germline values: CDR1 SEHNR, CDR2 FQNEAQ (reference sequence). The CDR3 DNA reads TGTGCCAGCAGCCCACCACCCCGGGCCAACGTCCTGACTTTC. As protein: CASSPPPRANVLTF.

With regard to this clonotype: Just one base apart from a much larger clone, this may be a read error. The chain links TRBV29-1 to TRBJ2-1, with D possibly called TRBD1 or TRBD2 (5 bases each). The end of the DNA is better explained by TRBJ2-7, so the J call may be wrong. This CDR3 is built from 13 residues. Germline loops: CDR1 SQVTM, CDR2 ANQGSEA. The CDR3, as DNA: TGCAGCGCACGGCAGGGAGCGTACAATGAGCAGTACTTC. Translated: CSARQGAYNEQYF.

V and J are TRBV6-5 and TRBJ1-2; 12 bases are shared with TRBD1. J was trimmed by 7 bases and V by 0 bases; bases with no gene match: 3. The V gene's germline CDR1 is MNHEY and CDR2 SVGAGI. This CDR3 comprises 15 residues. The CDR3 bases are TGTGCCAGCAGTTACTCGGGACAGGGGGCCTTTGGCTACACCTTC. This encodes CASSYSGQGAFGYTF.

This sequence joins TRBV2 and TRBJ2-7, with 9 bases lining up with TRBD2. Germline V gene sequence: CDR1 SNHLY, CDR2 FYNNEI. The V segment lost 7 bases and the J segment 0 bases; nucleotides outside the gene matches: 10. This CDR3 has 16 residues. The CDR3 sequence is CASTELLTSGSYEQYF. The DNA for the CDR3 is TGTGCCAGCACAGAACTATTGACTAGCGGCTCCTACGAGCAGTACTTC.

CDR3 sequence (DNA): TGTGCCAGCAGTTCCGGGAGCACGTCCCCCGAGCAGTACTTC. It translates to CASSSGSTSPEQYF. This rearrangement joins TRBV12-3 or TRBV12-4 to TRBJ2-5; possibly TRBD2 for D (6 bases). The DNA matches TRBJ2-7 better at its end, which makes the J call doubtful. This CDR3 comprises 14 residues.

This clonotype was counted a few times. The chain uses TRBV6-6 and TRBJ2-5; D gene unclear. The CDR3 sequence is 15 residues long. Trimming pared 7 bases from V and 0 bases from J, leaving 15 bases between. CDR1 is MNHNY, CDR2 SVGAGI, per germline (reference sequence). The CDR3 protein is CASTSGSQYQETQYF. CDR3 in DNA: TGTGCCAGCACCTCTGGTTCCCAGTACCAAGAGACCCAGTACTTC.

The chain recombines TRBV4-1 with TRBJ2-7; D possibly corresponds to TRBD1 (6 bases). The CDR3 contains 14 residues. Germline CDR1 MGHRA, CDR2 YSYEKL. V was pared by 4 bases and J by 5 bases, with 15 bases between. The DNA of the CDR3 is TGCGCCAGCAGCCCCTGGACAGCGGAGGACGAGCAGTACTTC. Translation gives CASSPWTAEDEQYF.

This chain joins TRBV10-2 and TRBJ2-7; TRBD2 matches at 9 bases. Matching the DNA end better, TRBJ2-5 makes the J call doubtful. Germline CDR1 is WSHSY and CDR2 is SAAADI. The length of the CDR3 is 18 residues. Written as DNA, the CDR3 is TGCGCCAGCAGTGAGTACGAGTTAGCGGGAGCCTCCGGTGAGACCCAGTACTTC. This gives the protein CASSEYELAGASGETQYF.

V is TRBV6-5 and J is TRBJ2-1; possible D gene TRBD2, 6 bases. Trimming shortened V by 5 bases and J by 6 bases, and 11 bases separated the two germline ends. This CDR3 is built from 13 residues. Germline V gene data show CDR1 as MNHEY and CDR2 as SVGAGI. CDR3 DNA sequence: TGTGCCAGCAGTCCGGGGGTCCGCAATGAGCAGTTCTTC. Amino acids: CASSPGVRNEQFF.

The genes are TRBV4-1 and TRBJ2-7; no clear D gene. The CDR3 is made up of 15 amino acids. The germline V and J ends were trimmed by 2 bases and 4 bases, with 15 bases remaining between them. Germline V gene lookup returns CDR1 MGHRA and CDR2 YSYEKL. In DNA, the CDR3 is TGCGCCAGCAGCCAAAACTTATTGGCGGCGTACGAGCAGTACTTC. Its protein is CASSQNLLAAYEQYF.

V usage is TRBV29-1 and J usage is TRBJ2-1; D remains ambiguous. Trimming took 2 bases from V and 10 from J, leaving 12 bases between them. The CDR3 totals 12 residues. CDR1 is SQVTM, CDR2 ANQGSEA, per germline. The CDR3, as DNA: TGCAGCGTTGAACAAGGGTCCTACGAGCAGTTCTTC. It is translated as CSVEQGSYEQFF.

The CDR3 DNA reads TGTGCCAGCAGCCCCGATTCGGGGGCCCCTAATTCACCCCTCCACTTT. Translating gives CASSPDSGAPNSPLHF. The chain has TRBV7-2 and TRBJ1-6; weak D call: TRBD1 (6 bases). The CDR3 covers 16 residues. V gave up 5 bases and J gave up 6 bases, with 17 bases separating them. Germline V gene sequence: CDR1 SGHTA, CDR2 FQGNSA.

The rearrangement joins TRBV10-1 to TRBJ2-7; D is undetermined. V was pared by 5 bases and J by 5 bases, with 10 bases between. CDR3 size: 12 residues. The germline CDR1 and CDR2 sequences are WNHNN and SYGVQD (reference sequence). The chain's CDR3 is CASSKSTDEQYF. The CDR3 region has the DNA TGCGCCAGCAGTAAATCGACTGACGAGCAGTACTTC.

This chain connects TRBV6-5 to TRBJ1-5; 9 positions agree with TRBD1. V lost 6 bases and J lost 5; bases outside the gene matches: 11. Germline lookup yields CDR1 MNHEY and CDR2 SVGAGI. This CDR3 spans 16 amino acids. CDR3 in DNA: TGTGCCAGCAGCCCGGGACAGGGCTTTGCCGATCAGCCCCAGCATTTT. Its translation: CASSPGQGFADQPQHF.

The chain recombines TRBV4-3 with TRBJ2-5, with TRBD2 matching over 7 bases. Germline CDR1 and CDR2: LGHNA and YSLEER. Trimming at V came to 4 bases and at J to 2 bases, leaving 10 bases not matched to a gene. CDR3 length: 16 amino acids. Here the CDR3 DNA reads TGCGCCAGCAGCCTAATCGGACTAGTCGAACAAGAGACCCAGTACTTC. It yields the protein CASSLIGLVEQETQYF.

This clonotype was found a few times. This CDR3 reads CASSSPPLYGYTF. As DNA, the CDR3 is TGTGCCAGCAGCTCGCCTCCTCTATATGGCTACACCTTC. This chain joins TRBV7-9 and TRBJ1-2, with D unresolved. This CDR3 spans 13 amino acids. Germline assignment: CDR1 SEHNR and CDR2 FQNEAQ (reference sequence). V was cut by 4 bases and J by 5 bases, with 11 bases left in between.

In this sample, this clonotype turned up once. This chain connects TRBV3-1 to TRBJ2-3, with D unresolved. The CDR3 runs to 14 residues. Germline CDR1 is LGHDT and CDR2 is YNNKEL (reference sequence). V dropped 3 bases and J dropped 2 bases, with 9 bases sitting between them. This CDR3 is CASSQAVITDTQYF. CDR3 coding DNA: TGTGCCAGCAGCCAGGCAGTGATCACAGATACGCAGTATTTT.